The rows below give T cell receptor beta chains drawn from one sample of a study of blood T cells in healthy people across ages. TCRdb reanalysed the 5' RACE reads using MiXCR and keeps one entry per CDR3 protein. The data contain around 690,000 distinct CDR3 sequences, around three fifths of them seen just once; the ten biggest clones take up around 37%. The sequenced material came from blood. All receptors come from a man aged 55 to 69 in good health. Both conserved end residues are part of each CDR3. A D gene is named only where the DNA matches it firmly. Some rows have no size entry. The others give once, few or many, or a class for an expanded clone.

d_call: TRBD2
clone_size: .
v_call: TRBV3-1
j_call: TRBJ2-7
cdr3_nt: TGTGCCAGCAGCCCTTCGGGACTAGCCTACGAGCAGTACTTC
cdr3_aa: CASSPSGLAYEQYF

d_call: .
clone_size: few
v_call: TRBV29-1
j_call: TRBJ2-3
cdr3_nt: TGCAGCGCCCGAATGGAAAGTAGAGATACGCAGTATTTT
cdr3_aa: CSARMESRDTQYF

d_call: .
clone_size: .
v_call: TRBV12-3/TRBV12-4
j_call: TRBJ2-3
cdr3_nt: TGTGCCAGCACGAGGACAGCCACAGATACGCAGTATTTT
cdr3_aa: CASTRTATDTQYF

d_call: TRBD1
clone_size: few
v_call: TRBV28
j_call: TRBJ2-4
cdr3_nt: TGTGCCAGCAGTTTAGGGGACAGGGGGCCGGGAAACATTCAGTACTTC
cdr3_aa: CASSLGDRGPGNIQYF

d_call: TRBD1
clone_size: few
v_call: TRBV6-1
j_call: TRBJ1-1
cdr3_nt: TGTGCCAGCAGTGAACGCGGGACAGGGGCTGAAGCTTTCTTT
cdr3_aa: CASSERGTGAEAFF

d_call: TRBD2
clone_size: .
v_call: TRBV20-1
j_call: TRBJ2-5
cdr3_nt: TGCAGTGCTAGTGAGGCCGGGACTAGCAAGGAGACCCAGTACTTC
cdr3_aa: CSASEAGTSKETQYF

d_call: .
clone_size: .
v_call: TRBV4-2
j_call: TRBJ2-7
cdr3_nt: TGTGCCAGCAGCCAAGAGGACAGCGTAAACCGAGGCGAGCAGTACTTC
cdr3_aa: CASSQEDSVNRGEQYF

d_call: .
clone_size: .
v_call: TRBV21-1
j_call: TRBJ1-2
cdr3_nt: TGTGCCAGCCGATATCGACAGGGGCCCACTTATGGCTACACCTTC
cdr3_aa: CASRYRQGPTYGYTF

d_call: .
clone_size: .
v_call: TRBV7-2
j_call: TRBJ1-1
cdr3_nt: TGTGCCAGCAGCTTAAAAAGGACAGATGGGGAAGCTTTCTTT
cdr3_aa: CASSLKRTDGEAFF

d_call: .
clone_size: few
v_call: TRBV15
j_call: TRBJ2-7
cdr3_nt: TGTGCCACCAGCAGGTCCGGGACGTCAAACTACGAGCAGTACTTC
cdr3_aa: CATSRSGTSNYEQYF

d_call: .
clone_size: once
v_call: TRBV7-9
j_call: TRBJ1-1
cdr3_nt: TGTGCCAGCAGCTTATCCCCCGGGGGCACTGAAGCTTTCTTT
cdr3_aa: CASSLSPGGTEAFF

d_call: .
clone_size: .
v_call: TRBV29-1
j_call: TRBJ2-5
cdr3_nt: TGCAGCGTTATTTCTGCCCAAGAGACCCAGTACTTC
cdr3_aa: CSVISAQETQYF

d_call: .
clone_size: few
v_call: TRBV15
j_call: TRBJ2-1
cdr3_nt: TGTGCCACCAGCAGAGATCGTTCAAGGGACTACAATGAGCAGTTCTTC
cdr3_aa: CATSRDRSRDYNEQFF

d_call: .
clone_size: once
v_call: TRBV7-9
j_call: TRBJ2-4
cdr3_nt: TGTGCCAGCAGCCGAAATTCGGGGCTAGCCAAAAACATTCAGTACTTC
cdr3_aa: CASSRNSGLAKNIQYF

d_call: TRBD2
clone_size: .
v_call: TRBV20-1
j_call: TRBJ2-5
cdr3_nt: TGCAGTGCTAGGAGGGGACTAGCGATGGGAGAGACCCAGTACTTC
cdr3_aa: CSARRGLAMGETQYF

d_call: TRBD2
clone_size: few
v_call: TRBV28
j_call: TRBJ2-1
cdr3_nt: TGTGCCAGCAGAACTAGCGGGTGGAACAATGAGCAGTTCTTC
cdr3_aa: CASRTSGWNNEQFF

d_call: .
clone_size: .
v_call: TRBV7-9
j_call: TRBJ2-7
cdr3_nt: TGTGCCAGCAGCTTAGGGGATGTCAGGGGCGAGCAGTACTTC
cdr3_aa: CASSLGDVRGEQYF

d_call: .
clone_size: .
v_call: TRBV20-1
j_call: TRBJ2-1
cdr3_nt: TGCAGTGCCACCAGGAGTGGGAGACACAATGAGCGGTTCTTC
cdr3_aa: CSATRSGRHNERFF

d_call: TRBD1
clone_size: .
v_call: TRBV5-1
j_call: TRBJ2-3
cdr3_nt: TGCGCCTGCAGCTTGGGGTATCTTGGGACAGGGGGTTCAGATACGCAGTATTTT
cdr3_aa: CACSLGYLGTGGSDTQYF

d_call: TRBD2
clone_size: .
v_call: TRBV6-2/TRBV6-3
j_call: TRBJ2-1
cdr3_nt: TGTGCCAGCAGATATCGGGGGGGCCAATACAATGAGCAGTTCTTC
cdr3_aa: CASRYRGGQYNEQFF